The text below deals with one TCR beta chain. These data come from a study of T cells of healthy individuals. CDR1 is SEHNR and CDR2 is FQNEAQ in the germline V gene (reference sequence). V gave up 1 base and J gave up 5 bases, with 11 bases separating them. The CDR3 runs 14 residues. TCRdb re-called the 5' RACE reads with MiXCR, one entry per CDR3 protein. The table includes around 53,000 distinct CDR3 sequences, 14% to 15% detected once. The origin of this receptor is a human donor in good health. V is TRBV7-9 and J is TRBJ2-5; D is perhaps TRBD1 (6 bases). CDR3 coding DNA: TGTGCCAGCAGCTTAGAACAGGGCCAGGAGACCCAGTACTTC. Translated: CASSLEQGQETQYF.